A selection of T cell receptor beta chains follows, all from one sample in a study of T cell responses to AZD1222 COVID-19 vaccine. Here immunoSEQ multiplex PCR was the method, and the copy in TCRdb shows in-frame clones only, minus some. The sample has over 150,000 clones, roughly 88% seen once. Material: peripheral blood, obtained 28 days after the second AZD1222 dose. The source is an adult who received the AZD1222 COVID-19 vaccine. Both conserved end residues are part of each CDR3.

CDR3aa | v_gene | len
CASSRQGGVSGANVLTF | TRBV7-3 | 17
CASSIKENTGELFF | TRBV19 | 14
CASRGGGLAGELFF | TRBV19 | 14
CASSLAGPSNTEAFF | TRBV7-9 | 15
CASREDRVMNTEAFF | TRBV6-1 | 15
CSATSGGEQYF | TRBV20-1 | 11
CAWRIVSYGYTF | TRBV30 | 12
CAIRRDSTDTQYF | TRBV10-3 | 13
CASSTSGLGETQYF | TRBV27 | 14
CASSPRTGNTEAFF | TRBV11-2 | 14
CASSIMGGRVADTQYF | TRBV19 | 16
CASMSRGAGYTDTQYF | TRBV19 | 16
CASRVGGGYNEQFF | TRBV5-1 | 14
CASSKSESGNTIYF | TRBV5-1 | 14
CASSSPSASSGNTIYF | TRBV28 | 16
CASSEVQNQPQHF | TRBV6-1 | 13
CATGGTFAGYNEQFF | TRBV19 | 15
CASSLSGAVNEQFF | TRBV7-6 | 14
CASSVAGSATYEQYF | TRBV9 | 15
CASSLSPGRGDTQYF | TRBV7-2 | 15
CASSPTVGSGSPLHF | TRBV27 | 15